This entry lists 22 T cell receptor beta chains sequenced from one sample in a study of T cell responses to AZD1222 COVID-19 vaccine. Using immunoSEQ multiplex PCR, the repertoire was profiled, and TCRdb retains in-frame clones only, with some absent. The sample lists roughly 100,000 clones; roughly nine tenths were seen once. The source material was peripheral blood, sampled on day 0 of AZD1222 vaccination. Source of these receptors: an adult in good health.

The chain couples TRBV5-5 to TRBJ2-7, with 7 bases that match TRBD1. There are 15 residues in the CDR3. CDR1 SGHKS and CDR2 YYEKEE come from the germline V gene (reference sequence). V shed 3 bases and J 7 bases; nucleotides not matched to a gene: 13. CDR3 sequence (DNA): TGTGCCAGCAGCTCCCTCGGGACAGCCCCTGGGGAGCAGTACTTC. This translates into CASSSLGTAPGEQYF.

The chain employs TRBV2 and TRBJ1-1; 7 bases match TRBD1. V lost 5 bases to trimming and J lost 4 bases; unmatched junction nucleotides: 4. Germline V gene lookup returns CDR1 SNHLY and CDR2 FYNNEI. The CDR3 is made up of 13 amino acids. This CDR3 reads CASSNDRATEAFF. The CDR3 DNA is TGTGCCAGCAGTAACGACAGGGCCACTGAAGCTTTCTTT.

The chain couples TRBV7-6 to TRBJ1-4; a possible D gene is TRBD1 (6 bases). The CDR3 extends over 15 amino acids. CDR1 and CDR2 (germline): SGHVS, FNYEAQ. V shed 5 bases and J shed 7 bases, with 17 bases lying between them. In DNA, the CDR3 is TGTGCCAGCAGCACGATAGGGGGGCGGGGTGAAAAACTGTTTTTT. Translation gives CASSTIGGRGEKLFF.

This chain joins TRBV5-6 and TRBJ1-5, with D maybe TRBD1 (6 bases). The CDR3 is made up of 15 amino acids. V dropped 1 base and J dropped 3 bases, with 11 bases sitting between them. Per the germline V gene, CDR1 is SGHDT and CDR2 is YYEEEE. The CDR3 reads CASSLMSGDNQPQHF. The CDR3 bases are TGTGCCAGCAGCTTGATGTCAGGGGACAATCAGCCCCAGCATTTT.

The V gene is TRBV6-5, the J gene TRBJ1-2; a possible D gene is TRBD1 (5 bases). The length of the CDR3 is 15 residues. CDR1 is MNHEY, CDR2 SVGAGI, per germline. Between the trimmed V and J ends, which lost 6 bases and 4 bases, there was a span of 18 bases. CDR3: CASSRLGQGGYGYTF. CDR3 bases: TGTGCCAGCAGCCGATTGGGGCAGGGAGGCTATGGCTACACCTTC.

The chain uses TRBV30 and TRBJ1-1; tentative D call: TRBD1 (6 bases). Trimming pared 5 bases from V and 3 bases from J, leaving 10 bases between. The CDR3 spans 12 residues. Germline V gene data show CDR1 as GTSNPN and CDR2 as SVGIG (reference sequence). CDR3 protein: CAWGGRDTEAFF. The CDR3 DNA follows: TGTGCCTGGGGGGGGCGGGACACTGAAGCTTTCTTT.

This rearrangement joins TRBV19 to TRBJ2-3; TRBD1 aligns across 9 bases. V trimming: 5 bases; J trimming: 2 bases; junction bases outside the gene matches: 5. This CDR3 spans 15 amino acids. The germline CDR1 and CDR2 sequences are LNHDA and SQIVND (reference sequence). CDR3 in amino acids: CASSPRTGDTDTQYF. CDR3 nucleotides: TGTGCCAGTAGTCCCCGGACAGGGGACACAGATACGCAGTATTTT.

The chain couples TRBV7-8 to TRBJ1-5; TRBD1 matches at 7 bases. The CDR3 is made up of 13 amino acids. With 5 bases clipped from V and 7 bases from J, the junction kept 5 bases outside the gene matches. Germline V CDR1 and CDR2: SGHVS, FQNEAQ. Written as DNA, the CDR3 is TGTGCCAGCAGCCCAGACAGGGACCAGCCCCAGCATTTT. It yields the protein CASSPDRDQPQHF.

V is TRBV18 and J is TRBJ2-6; D is uncertain. V was trimmed by 2 bases and J by 0 bases, leaving 5 bases between them. The CDR3 totals 15 residues. Germline CDR1 is KGHSH and CDR2 is LQKENI. In DNA, the CDR3 is TGTGCCAGCTCACCAATCAACTCTGGGGCCAACGTCCTGACTTTC. Protein product: CASSPINSGANVLTF.

V gene TRBV18 combines with J gene TRBJ2-7, with 7 bases identical to TRBD1. Germline V gene sequence: CDR1 KGHSH, CDR2 LQKENI. J gave up 4 bases and V 3 bases, and 6 bases lay outside the gene matches. The CDR3 has 14 amino acids. CDR3 loop: CASSPPGQTYEQYF. As DNA, the CDR3 is TGTGCCAGCTCACCTCCGGGACAGACTTACGAGCAGTACTTC.

This CDR3 reads CASSESGELFF. For the CDR3, the DNA is TGTGCCAGCAGTGAATCTGGGGAGCTGTTTTTT. V and J are TRBV6-1 and TRBJ2-2; D ambiguous. Trimming cost V 2 bases and J 8 bases, with 3 bases left between them. Germline values: CDR1 MNHNS, CDR2 SASEGT. The CDR3 is 11 amino acids.

This sequence joins TRBV11-2 and TRBJ1-1, with D possibly matching TRBD1 (5 bases). The V end lost 1 base, the J end lost 14 bases, and 11 bases lay between the germline ends. This CDR3 region has 11 residues. Germline V gives CDR1 SGHAT, CDR2 FQNNGV. CDR3 nucleotides: TGTGCCAGCAGCTTAGGCCAGGGAGGGTTCTTT. Translation: CASSLGQGGFF.

This chain links TRBV24-1 with TRBJ2-2, with D possibly being TRBD2 (6 bases). CDR3 length: 16 residues. In germline, CDR1 is KGHDR, CDR2 SFDVKD. Deletions cut 1 base from V and 6 bases from J, with 14 bases between. CDR3 amino acids: CATSDLRDSDPGELFF. Here the CDR3 DNA reads TGTGCCACCAGTGATTTACGGGACTCGGATCCCGGGGAGCTGTTTTTT.

The J gene is TRBJ1-1, the V gene TRBV7-2; no firm D call. With 8 bases removed from V and 1 base from J, the gap between germline ends came to 14 bases. This CDR3 has 14 amino acids. CDR1 is SGHTA and CDR2 is FQGNSA in the germline V gene. In nucleotides, the CDR3 is TGTGCCAGCCACGGTGGCAGTCGGAACACTGAAGCTTTCTTT. It is translated as CASHGGSRNTEAFF. Drawing the rest from reference TRBV7-2 and TRBJ1-1, the complete variable domain is GAGVSQSPSNKVTEKGKDVELRCDPISGHTALYWYRQSLGQGLEFLIYFQGNSAPDKSGLPSDRFSAERTGGSVSTLTIQRTQQEDSAVYLCASHGGSRNTEAFFGQGTRLTVV.

The chain uses TRBV6-2 or TRBV6-3 and TRBJ2-1; 8 positions agree with TRBD2. With V trimmed by 6 bases and J by 6 bases, 10 bases remained unmatched. This CDR3 region has 15 residues. Germline CDR1 and CDR2: MNHEY and SVGEGT. The CDR3 nucleotides are TGTGCCAGCAGCGCAGCGGGGGTCGCCCTCAATGAGCAGTTCTTC. Translation: CASSAAGVALNEQFF.

This chain links TRBV7-3 with TRBJ2-2; D remains ambiguous. Trimming took off 2 bases at V and 8 bases at J, with 9 bases between the two ends. This CDR3 is built from 13 residues. The germline V gene encodes CDR1 SGHTA and CDR2 FQGTGA. Here the CDR3 DNA reads TGTGCCAGCAGCTTAGCGACCCGGGGGGAGCTGTTTTTT. Its protein is CASSLATRGELFF.

The genes are TRBV7-2 and TRBJ2-1; no firm D call. V was pared by 0 bases and J by 1 base, with 13 bases between. The CDR3 contains 17 residues. The germline CDR1 and CDR2 sequences are SGHTA and FQGNSA. CDR3 protein: CASSLAHRWRSYNEQFF. As DNA, the CDR3 is TGTGCCAGCAGCTTAGCGCATCGGTGGCGGTCCTACAATGAGCAGTTCTTC.

V is TRBV6-1 and J is TRBJ1-2; D is unclear. Trimming left V 3 bases short and J 0 bases short, with 14 bases between. CDR1 and CDR2 (germline): MNHNS, SASEGT. CDR3 length: 16 residues. The DNA of the CDR3 is TGTGCCAGCAGTGAGTCGGCTACTTCACCTAACTATGGCTACACCTTC. Residues: CASSESATSPNYGYTF.

This chain connects TRBV29-1 to TRBJ2-5; D call uncertain. V gave up 5 bases and J gave up 4 bases, with 11 bases separating them. The CDR3 consists of 12 residues. Looked up from germline, CDR1 is SQVTM and CDR2 is ANQGSEA. The CDR3 coding sequence is TGCAGCGTTTCAAAGGAAGGAGAGACCCAGTACTTC. Its protein is CSVSKEGETQYF.

The genes are TRBV18 and TRBJ2-7; TRBD1 matches 7 bases. The CDR3 is 12 residues long. After removal of 4 bases from V and 4 bases from J, the junction contained 1 base not matched to a gene. The germline CDR1 and CDR2 sequences are KGHSH and LQKENI. The CDR3 DNA sequence: TGTGCCAGCTCACAGGGGGCATACGAGCAGTACTTC. This gives the protein CASSQGAYEQYF.

This chain uses TRBV4-3 with TRBJ1-5, with TRBD1 as a possible D gene (6 bases). The CDR3 is 15 residues long. CDR1 is LGHNA, CDR2 YSLEER, per germline. Trimming cost V 4 bases and J 7 bases, with 17 bases left between them. CDR3 in amino acids: CASSPYSGDRQPQHF. The CDR3 region has the DNA TGCGCCAGCAGCCCCTACTCAGGGGATCGACAGCCCCAGCATTTT.

This clone has a handful of counts. The V call is TRBV6-1, the J call TRBJ1-1; perhaps TRBD1 as D (5 bases). This CDR3 is 13 amino acids long. Germline V gene lookup returns CDR1 MNHNS and CDR2 SASEGT. Trimming left V 2 bases short and J 10 bases short, with 14 bases between. Written as DNA, the CDR3 is TGTGCCAGCAGTGAATGGGCGGGCGGGGGAGCTTTCTTT. This gives the protein CASSEWAGGGAFF.